Each of the 9 T cell receptor beta chains below was sequenced from the same sample in a study of blood T cell repertoires in COVID-19. Using immunoSEQ multiplex PCR, the repertoire was profiled, and TCRdb retains in-frame clones only, with some absent. The data hold about 190,000 clones, with roughly 81% observed a single time. The sequencing input was peripheral blood. Source of these receptors: a woman older than 75 with COVID-19, enrolled during active disease.

This clone was recorded only once. The rearrangement links TRBV30 to TRBJ2-2; TRBD1 agrees at 10 bases. The CDR3 loop spans 15 amino acids. With 3 bases clipped from V and 5 bases from J, the junction kept 6 bases outside the gene matches. The germline gives CDR1 GTSNPN, CDR2 SVGIG (reference sequence). CDR3: CAWSSTGGGTGELFF. CDR3 nucleotide sequence: TGTGCCTGGAGCTCGACAGGGGGCGGAACCGGGGAGCTGTTTTTT.

The rearrangement joins TRBV5-4 to TRBJ2-2, with D tentatively TRBD1 (5 bases). The V gene lost 2 bases and the J gene lost 7 bases, with 9 bases spanning the gap. CDR1 is SGHNT and CDR2 is YYREEE in the germline V gene (reference sequence). The CDR3 loop spans 13 amino acids. CDR3 protein: CASSFSRVGELFF. As DNA, the CDR3 is TGTGCCAGCAGCTTTAGCAGGGTCGGGGAGCTGTTTTTT.

This clone showed up just a few times. V and J are TRBV11-3 and TRBJ2-2, with no clear D. The CDR3 spans 18 residues. Germline values: CDR1 SGHNT, CDR2 YENEEA. Trimming pared 3 bases from V and 1 base from J, leaving 18 bases between. The CDR3 reads CASSFGRGQWQNTGELFF. The CDR3 region has the DNA TGTGCCAGCAGCTTCGGTCGAGGTCAGTGGCAGAACACCGGGGAGCTGTTTTTT.

This clone was seen once. J is TRBJ2-1 and V is TRBV30; 14 nucleotides match TRBD2. Germline lookup yields CDR1 GTSNPN and CDR2 SVGIG (reference sequence). The CDR3 covers 15 residues. V was pared by 5 bases and J by 9 bases, with 9 bases of the junction left unmatched. CDR3 protein: CAWAGTSGSVGEQFF. The CDR3 DNA sequence: TGTGCCTGGGCCGGGACTAGCGGGAGTGTTGGTGAGCAGTTCTTC.

This clone was observed once. The rearrangement joins TRBV7-6 to TRBJ2-7; TRBD1 aligns across 12 bases. CDR1 is SGHVS, CDR2 FNYEAQ, per germline. CDR3 length: 16 amino acids. The J segment lost 4 bases and the V segment lost 2 bases, leaving 6 bases of the junction unmatched. The CDR3 coding sequence is TGTGCCAGCAGCTTACAGCCGGGACAGGGGGCTTACGAGCAGTACTTC. It translates to CASSLQPGQGAYEQYF.

The chain links TRBV9 to TRBJ1-2; D is perhaps TRBD1 (6 bases). Germline V lookup: CDR1 SGDLS, CDR2 YYNGEE. Trimming stripped 1 base from V and 4 bases from J, with 11 bases between. The CDR3 has 14 residues. CDR3 in DNA: TGTGCCAGCAGCGTACAGGGGCCGTCCTATGGCTACACCTTC. Translating it yields CASSVQGPSYGYTF.

The V gene is TRBV4-2, the J gene TRBJ2-7, with D possibly matching TRBD2 (5 bases). The germline gives CDR1 LGHNA, CDR2 YNFKEQ. Deletions cut 1 base from V and 3 bases from J, with 10 bases between. This CDR3 region has 14 residues. The CDR3 bases are TGTGCCAGCAGCCAAGCGGACGGGGACTACGAGCAGTACTTC. Translating it yields CASSQADGDYEQYF.

This clone has a handful of counts. The chain employs TRBV6-4 and TRBJ1-3; D gene ambiguous. V lost 7 bases to trimming and J lost 0 bases, with 13 bases between them. This CDR3 spans 15 amino acids. Per germline, CDR1 MRHNA and CDR2 SNTAGT. Here the CDR3 DNA reads TGTGCCAGCATCTTAGAGTTGAACTCTGGAAACACCATATATTTT. The encoded protein is CASILELNSGNTIYF.

The chain is built from TRBV18 and TRBJ2-3, with 7 nucleotides matching TRBD1. Germline V gene sequence: CDR1 KGHSH, CDR2 LQKENI. V shed 5 bases, J shed 4 bases, and the junction held 6 bases outside the gene matches. The CDR3 totals 14 residues. The CDR3 here is CASSGYRGPDTQYF. CDR3 coding DNA: TGTGCCAGCTCAGGATACAGGGGTCCAGATACGCAGTATTTT.